This T cell receptor beta chain was recovered during a study of Ad26.COV2.S vaccination and SARS-CoV-2 variants. This CDR3 has 14 residues. Trimming took 4 bases from V and 2 from J; bases not matched to a gene: 3. Germline V gene data show CDR1 as SGDLS and CDR2 as YYNGEE. Study observations and caveats: It was reported that spike-specific CD8+ and CD4+ T cell responses were substantially broad after vaccination. Placebo recipients and vaccine recipients were similar in non-spike TCR breadth. Measurements of TCR breadth and depth may have given underestimates of the total T cell responses. Spike-specific TCR breadth in vaccine recipients exceeded that seen in placebo recipients.

Data came from immunoSEQ multiplex PCR; TCRdb stores just in-frame clones and leaves some out. This table has around 170,000 clones, roughly 89% appearing once. As for this clone: Antigen: not known.

The chain recombines TRBV9 with TRBJ2-1, with 7 nucleotides matching TRBD2. The source is a human donor who had recovered from COVID-19. The source material was peripheral blood, sampled after recovery from COVID-19. CDR3 in DNA: TGTGCCAGCAGCCTCAGCGGGACCTACAATGAGCAGTTCTTC. Protein product: CASSLSGTYNEQFF.